This entry features one T cell receptor (beta chain) sequence. The sample originates from a study of shared clonotypes between healthy human individuals. Using immunoSEQ multiplex PCR, the repertoire was profiled, and TCRdb retains in-frame clones only, with some absent. The sample holds 800,000 to 1,200,000 clones, around 78% seen once. The CDR3 is 16 amino acids. Looked up from germline, CDR1 is MRHNA and CDR2 is SNTAGT. Trimming took off 5 bases at V and 5 bases at J, with 20 bases between the two ends. The receptor comes from a man aged 18 to 35 in good health. Some clones in this sample may be carry-over from other donors' samples. Sequenced: memory CD4+ T cells from PBMCs. Subset defined: CD45RA-negative fraction. V is TRBV6-4 and J is TRBJ2-3; D is unresolved. The CDR3 sequence is CASSQLPGPALDTQYF. CDR3 in DNA: TGTGCCAGCAGTCAACTTCCGGGCCCTGCCCTAGATACGCAGTATTTT.